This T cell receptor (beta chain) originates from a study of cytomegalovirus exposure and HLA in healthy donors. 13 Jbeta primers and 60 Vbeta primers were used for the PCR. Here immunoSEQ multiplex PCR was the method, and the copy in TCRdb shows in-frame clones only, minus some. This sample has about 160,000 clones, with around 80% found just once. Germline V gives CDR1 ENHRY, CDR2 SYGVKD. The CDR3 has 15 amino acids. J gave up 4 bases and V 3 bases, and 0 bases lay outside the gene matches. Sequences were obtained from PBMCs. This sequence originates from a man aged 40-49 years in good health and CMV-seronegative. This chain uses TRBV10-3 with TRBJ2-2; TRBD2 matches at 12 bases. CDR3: CAISELAGGTGELFF. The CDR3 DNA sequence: TGTGCCATCAGTGAACTAGCGGGGGGCACCGGGGAGCTGTTTTTT.